A single sample is the source of the 7 T cell receptor beta chains below, sequenced in a study of shared clonotypes between healthy human individuals. TCRdb's table, derived via immunoSEQ multiplex PCR, lists solely in-frame clones and lacks some. The data contain 2 million to 2.5 million clones, approximately 95% of them singletons. Sequencing was performed on naive CD4+ T cells from PBMCs. Subset noted: CD45RA+ positively selected. These receptor sequences come from a man between 18 and 35 years old in good health. Some clones in this sample may be carry-over from other donors' samples.

The V and J genes are TRBV5-1 and TRBJ2-7; 7 positions agree with TRBD1. The germline V gene encodes CDR1 SGHRS and CDR2 YFSETQ. With 4 bases clipped from V and 1 base from J, the junction kept 8 bases outside the gene matches. The CDR3 is 15 amino acids. The CDR3 nucleotides read TGCGCCAGCAGCAGTGAAACAGGGGTATCCTACGAGCAGTACTTC. Translation: CASSSETGVSYEQYF. Together with reference TRBV5-1 and TRBJ2-7, the CDR3 gives the full variable domain: KAGVTQTPRYLIKTRGQQVTLSCSPISGHRSVSWYQQTPGQGLQFLFEYFSETQRNKGNFPGRFSGRQFSNSRSEMNVSTLELGDSALYLCASSSETGVSYEQYFGPGTRLTVT.

The gene calls are TRBV5-1 and TRBJ1-2; TRBD1 aligns across 8 bases. This CDR3 has 14 residues. The ends lost 7 bases at V and 5 bases at J; junction bases unmatched: 10. Germline CDR1 is SGHRS and CDR2 is YFSETQ. CDR3 nucleotides: TGCGCCAGCCACTCCGGACAGGGAAGATATGGCTACACCTTC. Residues: CASHSGQGRYGYTF.

This chain links TRBV28 with TRBJ2-7; TRBD2 matches at 7 bases. The V gene end was trimmed by 1 base and the J gene end by 4 bases; junction bases not matched to a gene: 10. Looked up from germline, CDR1 is MDHEN and CDR2 is SYDVKM. This CDR3 comprises 16 residues. The CDR3 DNA reads as TGTGCCAGCAGTTTATCGGGCGGGGGTAAGATTTACGAGCAGTACTTC. It is translated as CASSLSGGGKIYEQYF.

The rearrangement joins TRBV6-1 to TRBJ1-6; D remains ambiguous. Per germline, CDR1 MNHNS and CDR2 SASEGT. The CDR3 sequence is 14 residues long. Trimming stripped 8 bases from V and 4 bases from J, with 12 bases between. The CDR3 region is CASSPEVYNSPLHF. The DNA of the CDR3 is TGTGCCAGCTCCCCGGAGGTGTATAATTCACCCCTCCACTTT.

Worth noting for this clone: The same CDR3 also results from other DNA sequences found in this sample. This chain connects TRBV6-1 to TRBJ1-2; D not resolved. The CDR3 sequence is 13 residues long. Trimming cost V 2 bases and J 2 bases, with 6 bases left between them. In germline, CDR1 is MNHNS, CDR2 SASEGT. The CDR3 coding sequence is TGTGCCAGCAGTGAACGGGAGAACTATGGCTACACCTTC. Its translation is CASSERENYGYTF.

The rearrangement uses TRBV5-6 and TRBJ1-4; D might be TRBD1 (5 bases). This CDR3 is built from 14 residues. In germline, CDR1 is SGHDT, CDR2 YYEEEE. The germline V and J ends were trimmed by 1 base and 4 bases, with 8 bases remaining between them. CDR3 sequence (DNA): TGTGCCAGCAGCTTGCGCAGGGTTAATGAAAAACTGTTTTTT. Protein: CASSLRRVNEKLFF.

The rearrangement links TRBV7-9 to TRBJ2-7, with D perhaps TRBD1 (5 bases). The germline CDR1 and CDR2 sequences are SEHNR and FQNEAQ (reference sequence). The V gene lost 3 bases and the J gene lost 1 base, with 7 bases spanning the gap. The CDR3 covers 13 residues. The CDR3 DNA is TGTGCCAGCAGCTTCAGGGTTTCCTACGAGCAGTACTTC. Translated: CASSFRVSYEQYF.